Below are 4 T cell receptor beta chains sequenced from a single sample in a study of vaccination and CD4 T cells after COVID-19. Noted treatment: approximately nine-day PBMC culture with coronavirus spike peptide pools or control peptides (ViraFEST assay). The Oncomine TCR Beta short-read assay generated sequence data from the DNA of cultured CD4+ T cells. From the PCR reads, TCRdb called clonotypes with MiXCR, one entry per CDR3 protein. The sample contains about 7,900 distinct CDR3 sequences, around 20% of which appear only once. Which antigens these TCRs recognize remains unknown. This specimen was CD4+ T cells from blood, cultured in vitro, taken after SARS-CoV-2 vaccination. The origin of the receptors is a human donor who had recovered from COVID-19.

The rearrangement links TRBV25-1 to TRBJ1-2; 8 positions match TRBD1. This CDR3 comprises 14 residues. Germline CDR1 is MGHDK and CDR2 is SYGVNS. J lost 5 bases, V lost 7 bases, and 9 bases had no gene match. For the CDR3, the DNA is TGTGCCAGCACGACAGGGGCCCGGGGGTATGGCTACACCTTC. Encoded protein: CASTTGARGYGYTF.

This clonotype was observed a few times. The chain recombines TRBV20-1 with TRBJ2-1, with 16 bases aligning to TRBD2. After removal of 6 bases from V and 1 base from J, the junction contained 9 bases not matched to a gene. Germline CDR1 DFQATT, CDR2 SNEGSKA (reference sequence). This CDR3 has 18 amino acids. CDR3 region: CSAHSGTSGRASYNEQFF. In DNA form, the CDR3 reads TGCAGTGCCCATTCCGGGACTAGCGGGAGGGCATCCTACAATGAGCAGTTCTTC.

This clonotype occurred a few times. V gene TRBV7-2 combines with J gene TRBJ2-3; D remains ambiguous. CDR1 is SGHTA and CDR2 is FQGNSA in the germline V gene. The ends were cut back, 4 bases at V and 2 bases at J, with 4 bases in the middle. The CDR3 runs 12 residues. The CDR3 spells CASSSYTDTQYF. The CDR3 region has the DNA TGTGCCAGCAGCTCCTACACAGATACGCAGTATTTT.

This clonotype is judged medium-sized (0.01 to 0.1%). The CDR3 loop reads CATSDWGDNQPQHF. The CDR3 DNA follows: TGTGCCACCAGTGACTGGGGGGACAATCAGCCCCAGCATTTT. J is TRBJ1-5 and V is TRBV24-1; tentative D call: TRBD1 (5 bases). V shed 4 bases and J shed 3 bases, with 9 bases lying between them. Germline-derived CDR1 and CDR2 are KGHDR and SFDVKD. CDR3 size: 14 residues.